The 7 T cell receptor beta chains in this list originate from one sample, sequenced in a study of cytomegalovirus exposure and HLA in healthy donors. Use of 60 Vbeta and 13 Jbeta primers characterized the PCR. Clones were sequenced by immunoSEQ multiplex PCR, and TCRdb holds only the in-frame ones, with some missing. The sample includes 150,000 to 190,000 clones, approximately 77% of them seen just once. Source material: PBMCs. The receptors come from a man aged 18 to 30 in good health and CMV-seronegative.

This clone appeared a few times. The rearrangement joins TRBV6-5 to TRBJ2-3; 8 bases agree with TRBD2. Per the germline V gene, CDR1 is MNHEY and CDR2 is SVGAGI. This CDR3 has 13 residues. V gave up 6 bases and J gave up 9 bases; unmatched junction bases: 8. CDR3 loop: CASRTGTRGTQYF. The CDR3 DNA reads TGTGCCAGCAGGACCGGGACTAGGGGGACGCAGTATTTT.

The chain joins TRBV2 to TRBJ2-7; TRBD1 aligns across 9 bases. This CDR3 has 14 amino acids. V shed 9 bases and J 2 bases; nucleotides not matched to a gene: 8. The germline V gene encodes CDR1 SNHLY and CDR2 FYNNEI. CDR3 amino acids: CARGRTGAPYEQYF. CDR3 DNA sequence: TGTGCCAGAGGAAGGACAGGGGCCCCCTACGAGCAGTACTTC. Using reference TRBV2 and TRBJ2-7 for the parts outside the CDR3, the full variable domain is EPEVTQTPSHQVTQMGQEVILRCVPISNHLYFYWYRQILGQKVEFLVSFYNNEISEKSEIFDDQFSVERPDGSNFTLKIRSTKLEDSAMYFCARGRTGAPYEQYFGPGTRLTVT.

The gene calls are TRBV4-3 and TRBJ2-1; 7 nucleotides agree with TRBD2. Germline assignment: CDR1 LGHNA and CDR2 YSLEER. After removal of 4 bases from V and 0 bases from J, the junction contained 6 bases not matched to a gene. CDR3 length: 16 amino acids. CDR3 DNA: TGCGCCAGCAGCCTAGTCGGCGGGAGCTCCTACAATGAGCAGTTCTTC. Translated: CASSLVGGSSYNEQFF.

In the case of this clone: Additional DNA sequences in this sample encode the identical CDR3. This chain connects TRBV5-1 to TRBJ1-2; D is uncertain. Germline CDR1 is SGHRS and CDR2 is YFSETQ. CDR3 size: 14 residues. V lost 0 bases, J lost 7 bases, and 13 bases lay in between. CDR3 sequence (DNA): TGCGCCAGCAGCTTGGAGAGAGACTCGGCTGGCTACACCTTC. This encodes CASSLERDSAGYTF. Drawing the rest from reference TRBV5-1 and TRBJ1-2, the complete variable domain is KAGVTQTPRYLIKTRGQQVTLSCSPISGHRSVSWYQQTPGQGLQFLFEYFSETQRNKGNFPGRFSGRQFSNSRSEMNVSTLELGDSALYLCASSLERDSAGYTFGSGTRLTVV.

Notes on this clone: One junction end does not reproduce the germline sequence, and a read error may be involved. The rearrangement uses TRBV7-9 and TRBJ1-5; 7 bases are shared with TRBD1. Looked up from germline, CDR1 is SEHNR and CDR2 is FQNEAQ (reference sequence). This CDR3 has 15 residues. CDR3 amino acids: CSSSFGGTEIQPQHF. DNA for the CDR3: TGTTCCAGCAGCTTTGGTGGGACAGAAATCCAGCCCCAGCATTTT.

The CDR3 loop reads CASSFTGTGDNEQFF. DNA for the CDR3: TGTGCCAGCAGCTTTACCGGGACAGGGGACAATGAGCAGTTCTTC. The rearrangement joins TRBV7-6 to TRBJ2-1, with 10 bases lining up with TRBD1. Trimming at V came to 3 bases and at J to 5 bases, leaving 4 bases not matched to a gene. The germline gives CDR1 SGHVS, CDR2 FNYEAQ. CDR3 length equals 15 residues.

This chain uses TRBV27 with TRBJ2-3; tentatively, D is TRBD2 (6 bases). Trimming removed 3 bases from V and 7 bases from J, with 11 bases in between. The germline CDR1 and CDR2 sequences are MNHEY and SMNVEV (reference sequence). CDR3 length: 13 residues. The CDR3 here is CASSFSGVNTQYF. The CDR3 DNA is TGTGCCAGCAGTTTTTCGGGAGTCAATACGCAGTATTTT.